These T cell receptor beta chains were read from a single sample in a study of post-analysis software for immune sequencing data. TCRdb fed the PCR reads into MiXCR, producing one record per CDR3 protein. The table shows fewer than 850,000 distinct CDR3 sequences, with under 60% occurring only once. Sequencing was performed on blood. These receptors were collected from a girl between 5 and 17 years old with multiple sclerosis. Each CDR3 is given with its conserved first and last residue. Fields, in order: CDR3 length, V gene, J gene, clone size, D gene, CDR3 DNA, CDR3 protein. D genes are given only for firm matches. Size tells how often a clone was seen (once, few, many) or the class of an expanded clone, and some rows leave it out.

15,TRBV11-2,TRBJ2-5,.,.,TGTGCCAGCAGCTTAGGGTCCACACCGGGGGAGACCCAGTACTTC,CASSLGSTPGETQYF
16,TRBV5-1,TRBJ2-1,once,.,TGCGCCAGCAGCCCTAAATATACTAGAGGCTACGATGAGCAGTTCTTC,CASSPKYTRGYDEQFF
15,TRBV6-1,TRBJ1-2,.,TRBD1,TGTGCCAGCAGTGAACAGGGGGCGGAAGTCTATGGCTACACCTTC,CASSEQGAEVYGYTF
18,TRBV7-3,TRBJ2-1,.,.,TGTGCCAGCAGCTTAAGAGGGCCGGGCCAGGCCTCCTACAATGAGCAGTTCTTC,CASSLRGPGQASYNEQFF
12,TRBV12-3/TRBV12-4,TRBJ2-1,few,.,TGTGCCAGCAGTTTAGCGGTGACAGAGCAGTTCTTC,CASSLAVTEQFF
15,TRBV4-2,TRBJ1-1,.,TRBD1,TGTGCCAGCAGCCAAGACGGGGACAGCTACACTGAAGCTTTCTTT,CASSQDGDSYTEAFF
17,TRBV6-1,TRBJ1-4,.,TRBD1,TGTGCCAGCAGTCCCCGGACAGGGACGATAAGTGGTGAAAAACTGTTTTTT,CASSPRTGTISGEKLFF
15,TRBV29-1,TRBJ2-5,few,TRBD1,TGCAGCGTTGAAGCCGGGACAGGGATTAGGGAGACCCAGTACTTC,CSVEAGTGIRETQYF
11,TRBV20-1,TRBJ2-7,.,TRBD1,TGCAGCACCCGGGACAGGGGCGAGCAGTACTTC,CSTRDRGEQYF
16,TRBV2,TRBJ2-4,.,.,TGTGCCAGCAGGCGACCGGGAATAATAGCCAAAAACATTCAGTACTTC,CASRRPGIIAKNIQYF
13,TRBV9,TRBJ2-7,.,.,TGTGCCAGCAGCCTAGGGAAGGCGTACGAGCAGTACTTC,CASSLGKAYEQYF
16,TRBV2,TRBJ2-1,.,.,TGTGCCAGCAGTGAAGGACAGGACCTATCCTACAATGAGCAGTTCTTC,CASSEGQDLSYNEQFF
14,TRBV24-1,TRBJ1-2,.,.,TGTGCCACCAGTGATAGTGGCAGGGGAGACGGCTACACCTTC,CATSDSGRGDGYTF
14,TRBV7-8,TRBJ1-1,.,.,TGTGCCAGCAGCTTGGCAGGACCGAACACTGAAGCTTTCTTT,CASSLAGPNTEAFF
13,TRBV24-1,TRBJ2-3,many,.,TGTGCCACCAGTGATGTTGGACTAGATACGCAGTATTTT,CATSDVGLDTQYF
18,TRBV7-2,TRBJ2-2,.,TRBD2,TGTGCCAGCAGCTCGTTAGCGGGAGGCCGGTTAGGCACCGGGGAGCTGTTTTTT,CASSSLAGGRLGTGELFF
13,TRBV20-1,TRBJ2-7,few,TRBD2,TGCAGTGCCGTGGTGGGAGGGTTCTACGAGCAGTACTTC,CSAVVGGFYEQYF
17,TRBV10-3,TRBJ2-2,.,TRBD1,TGTGCCATCAGTGAAGATTCGGGACAGGGGAACACCGGGGAGCTGTTTTTT,CAISEDSGQGNTGELFF
14,TRBV7-9,TRBJ2-7,few,.,TGTGCCAGCAGCTCCCCCGGAGGGCCATGGGAGCAGTACTTC,CASSSPGGPWEQYF
14,TRBV12-3/TRBV12-4,TRBJ2-1,.,TRBD1,TGTGCCAGCAGGTCCGAGGACAGGGATGGTGAGCAGTTCTTC,CASRSEDRDGEQFF
14,TRBV28,TRBJ2-7,.,TRBD1,TGTGCCAGCAGTTTACAGGGGGCGGAGTACGAGCAGTACTTC,CASSLQGAEYEQYF
15,TRBV7-9,TRBJ1-1,.,.,TGTGCCAGCACCCCCCGGGGAGGCGGCAACACTGAAGCTTTCTTT,CASTPRGGGNTEAFF
14,TRBV20-1,TRBJ2-7,.,.,TGCAGTGCTAGACACTCCGGGATCTCCTACGAGCAGTACTTC,CSARHSGISYEQYF
14,TRBV6-2/TRBV6-3,TRBJ2-5,.,.,TGTGCCAGCAGTCAGTCCGGGATGAGGGAGACCCAGTACTTC,CASSQSGMRETQYF
15,TRBV30,TRBJ1-2,.,.,TGTGCCTGGAGTGTTCTAGGGCTTACATTTCATGGCTACACCTTC,CAWSVLGLTFHGYTF
13,TRBV7-9,TRBJ2-5,once,TRBD2,TGTGCCAGCAGCCGGACTAGTGCAGAGACCCAGTACTTC,CASSRTSAETQYF
17,TRBV7-2,TRBJ2-1,.,TRBD2,TGTGCCAGCAGCGTTGGACTAGCGGGAGTATTTTACAATGAGCAGTTCTTC,CASSVGLAGVFYNEQFF
17,TRBV12-3/TRBV12-4,TRBJ1-5,.,.,TGTGCCAGCAGTTTAGAGCTGGGTGGGGGGCGTAATCAGCCCCAGCATTTT,CASSLELGGGRNQPQHF
11,TRBV7-9,TRBJ1-2,.,.,TGTGCCAGCAGCTTGGGATCAAGCTACACCTTC,CASSLGSSYTF
12,TRBV11-2,TRBJ2-3,.,.,TGTGCCAGCAACAACAGGGACGGGACGCAGTATTTT,CASNNRDGTQYF
17,TRBV7-3,TRBJ2-1,few,TRBD2,TGTGCCAGCAGCTTAACATTTACTAGCGGAGGGCGCGATGAGCAGTTCTTC,CASSLTFTSGGRDEQFF
16,TRBV7-2,TRBJ2-3,.,.,TGTGCCAGCAGCTTAGGGGGGCTTGGGGGTACAGATACGCAGTATTTT,CASSLGGLGGTDTQYF
16,TRBV20-1,TRBJ2-5,few,TRBD2,TGCAGTGCTAGACCCTTCGGGCACGGACTAGGGGAGACCCAGTACTTC,CSARPFGHGLGETQYF
15,TRBV20-1,TRBJ2-7,few,.,TGCAGTGCTAGAGCGCCTGGGGGGCAATCCTACGAGCAGTACTTC,CSARAPGGQSYEQYF
13,TRBV6-6,TRBJ2-7,.,TRBD2,TGTGCCAGCAGAGCGGGAGGGGGCTACGAGCAGTACTTC,CASRAGGGYEQYF
12,TRBV12-3/TRBV12-4,TRBJ2-3,.,.,TGTGCCAGCAGTCCCCGAGGCTCTGCGCAGTATTTT,CASSPRGSAQYF
14,TRBV20-1,TRBJ2-1,.,.,TGCAGTGCTAGTGCTGAGCCCTCCTACAATGAGCAGTTCTTC,CSASAEPSYNEQFF
15,TRBV5-6,TRBJ2-5,few,TRBD1,TGTGCCAGCAGCTCGAACCGACAGGGTATAGAGACCCAGTACTTC,CASSSNRQGIETQYF
16,TRBV28,TRBJ2-7,.,TRBD2,TGTGCCAGCAGTTTAGGTAGCGGGAGTCAGGGAAGGGAGCAGTACTTC,CASSLGSGSQGREQYF
15,TRBV6-1,TRBJ2-7,.,TRBD2,TGTGCCAGCAGTGAAGAGGTAGCGGGAGGGTACGAGCAGTACTTC,CASSEEVAGGYEQYF
14,TRBV20-1,TRBJ2-1,.,.,TGCAGTGCTAGAACGGGAGCCGGCTACAATGAGCAGTTCTTC,CSARTGAGYNEQFF
15,TRBV7-9,TRBJ1-1,.,.,TGTGCCAGCAGCTTAGAGAGCAGGGGAAACACTGAAGCTTTCTTT,CASSLESRGNTEAFF
17,TRBV20-1,TRBJ2-1,.,.,TGCAGTGCTAGAGATAAGTTCGGCGGGTCCTCCTACAATGAGCAGTTCTTC,CSARDKFGGSSYNEQFF
16,TRBV9,TRBJ1-2,.,TRBD1,TGTGCCAGCAGCGGGACAGGGGGCGCGGTAGTTTATGGCTACACCTTC,CASSGTGGAVVYGYTF
17,TRBV24-1,TRBJ2-1,.,TRBD2,TGTGCCACCAGTGATACCGGGACTAGCGGGATCTACAATGAGCAGTTCTTC,CATSDTGTSGIYNEQFF
16,TRBV20-1,TRBJ2-1,few,TRBD2,TGCAGTGCTAGAGCTATAAGGATAGCGGGAGGCTATGAGCAGTTCTTC,CSARAIRIAGGYEQFF
12,TRBV29-1,TRBJ2-7,.,.,TGCAGCGCCCGGACAGAGGCCTACGAGCAGTACTTC,CSARTEAYEQYF
15,TRBV20-1,TRBJ2-5,.,.,TGCAGTGCTAGAGGGGTGATAGCTCGGCAAGAGACCCAGTACTTC,CSARGVIARQETQYF
16,TRBV4-3,TRBJ2-7,.,TRBD2,TGCGCCAGCAGCCAAGGGCCACCAGCGGGAGGCTACGAGCAGTACTTC,CASSQGPPAGGYEQYF
15,TRBV7-2,TRBJ2-7,.,.,TGTGCCAGCAGCTTGATGGGGCGGGTGTCCTACGAACAGTACTTC,CASSLMGRVSYEQYF
18,TRBV2,TRBJ2-1,.,.,TGTGCCAGCAGTGAAGCCCTTCGAGGGGACCCCCTGAGCAATGAGCAGTTCTTC,CASSEALRGDPLSNEQFF
15,TRBV6-6,TRBJ2-7,few,.,TGTGCCAGCAGCCATTCGGTTAATAGCGACTACGAGCAGTACTTC,CASSHSVNSDYEQYF
14,TRBV18,TRBJ2-7,many,.,TGTGCCAGCTCACCAGACACCAGAGCCTACGAGCAGTACTTC,CASSPDTRAYEQYF
14,TRBV29-1,TRBJ2-5,few,.,TGCAGCGTTGAATATCGGTGGGGCCAAGAGACCCAGTACTTC,CSVEYRWGQETQYF